Here is one T cell receptor beta chain with its context. What it binds is not known. The sample comes from a study of cytomegalovirus exposure and HLA in healthy donors. Study-level findings and limits: Per a later analysis, roughly 17,000 TCR beta sequences showed association with HLA alleles at 0.05 false discovery rate.

The study ran its PCR with 60 Vbeta and 13 Jbeta primers. Method: immunoSEQ multiplex PCR; TCRdb's copy keeps in-frame clones and lacks some. The sample includes about 180,000 clones, 77% seen only once; the top ten take over 1.1%. There are 14 residues in the CDR3. V shed 0 bases, J shed 6 bases, and the junction held 7 bases outside the gene matches. Per the germline V gene, CDR1 is SQVTM and CDR2 is ANQGSEA. V and J are TRBV29-1 and TRBJ1-2; 7 bases line up with TRBD1. Sequencing used PBMCs. This TCR derives from a man aged 18 to 30 in good health and CMV-seronegative. The DNA for the CDR3 is TGCAGCGTTGAAGACCCCGGGACAGTCCATGGCTACACCTTC. Translation gives CSVEDPGTVHGYTF.